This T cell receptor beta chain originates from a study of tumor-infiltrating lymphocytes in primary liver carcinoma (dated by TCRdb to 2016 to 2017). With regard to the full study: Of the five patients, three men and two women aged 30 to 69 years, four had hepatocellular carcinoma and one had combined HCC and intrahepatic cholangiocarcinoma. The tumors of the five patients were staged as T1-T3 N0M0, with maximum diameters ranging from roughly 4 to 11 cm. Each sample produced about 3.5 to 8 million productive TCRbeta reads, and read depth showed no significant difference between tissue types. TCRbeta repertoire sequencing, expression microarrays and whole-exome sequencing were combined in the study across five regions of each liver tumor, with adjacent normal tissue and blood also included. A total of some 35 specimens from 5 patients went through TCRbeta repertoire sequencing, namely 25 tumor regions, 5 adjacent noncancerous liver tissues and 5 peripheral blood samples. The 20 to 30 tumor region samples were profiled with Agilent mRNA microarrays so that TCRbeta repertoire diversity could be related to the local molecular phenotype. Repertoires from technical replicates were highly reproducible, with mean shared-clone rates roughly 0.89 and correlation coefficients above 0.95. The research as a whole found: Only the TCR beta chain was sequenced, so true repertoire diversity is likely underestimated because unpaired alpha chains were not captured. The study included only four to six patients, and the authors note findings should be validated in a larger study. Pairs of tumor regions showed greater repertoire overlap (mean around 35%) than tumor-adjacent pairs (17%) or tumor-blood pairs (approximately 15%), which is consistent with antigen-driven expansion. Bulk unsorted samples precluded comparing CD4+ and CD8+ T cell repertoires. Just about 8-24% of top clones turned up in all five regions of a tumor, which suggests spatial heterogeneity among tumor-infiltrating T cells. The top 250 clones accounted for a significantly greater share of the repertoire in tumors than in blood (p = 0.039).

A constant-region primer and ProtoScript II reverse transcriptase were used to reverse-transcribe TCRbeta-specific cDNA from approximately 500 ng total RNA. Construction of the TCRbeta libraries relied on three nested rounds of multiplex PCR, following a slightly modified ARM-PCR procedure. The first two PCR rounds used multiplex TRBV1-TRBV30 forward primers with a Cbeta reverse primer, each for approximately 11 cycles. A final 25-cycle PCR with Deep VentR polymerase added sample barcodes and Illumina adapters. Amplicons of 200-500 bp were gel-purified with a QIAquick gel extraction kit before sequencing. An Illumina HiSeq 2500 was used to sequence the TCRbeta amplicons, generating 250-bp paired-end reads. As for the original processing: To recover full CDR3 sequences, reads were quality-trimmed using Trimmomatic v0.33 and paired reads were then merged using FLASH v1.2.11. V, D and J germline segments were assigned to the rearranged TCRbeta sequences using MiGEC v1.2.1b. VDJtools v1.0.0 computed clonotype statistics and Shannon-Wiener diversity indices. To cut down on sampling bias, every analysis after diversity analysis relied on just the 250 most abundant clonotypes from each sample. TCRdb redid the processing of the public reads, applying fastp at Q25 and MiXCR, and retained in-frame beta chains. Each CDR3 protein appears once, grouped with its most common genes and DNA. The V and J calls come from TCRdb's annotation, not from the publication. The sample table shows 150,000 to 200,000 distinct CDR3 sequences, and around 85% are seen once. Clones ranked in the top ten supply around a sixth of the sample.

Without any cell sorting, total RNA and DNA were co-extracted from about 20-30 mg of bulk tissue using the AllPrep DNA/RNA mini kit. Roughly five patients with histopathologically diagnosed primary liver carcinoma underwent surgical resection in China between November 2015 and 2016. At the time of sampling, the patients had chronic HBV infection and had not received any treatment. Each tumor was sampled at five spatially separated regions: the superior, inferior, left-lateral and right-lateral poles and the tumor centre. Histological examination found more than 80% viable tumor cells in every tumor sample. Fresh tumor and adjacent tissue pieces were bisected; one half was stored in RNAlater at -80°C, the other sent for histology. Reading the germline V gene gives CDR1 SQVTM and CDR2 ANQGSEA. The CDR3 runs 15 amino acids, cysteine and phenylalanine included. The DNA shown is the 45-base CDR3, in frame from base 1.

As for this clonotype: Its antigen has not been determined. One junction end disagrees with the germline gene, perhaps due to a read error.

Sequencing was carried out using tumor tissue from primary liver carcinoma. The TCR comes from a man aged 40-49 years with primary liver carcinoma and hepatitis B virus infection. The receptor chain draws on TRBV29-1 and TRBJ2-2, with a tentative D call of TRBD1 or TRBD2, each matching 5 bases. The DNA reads TGTAACGTTGAGGGGAGTGTAGGGCGAACCGGGGAGCTGTTTTTT. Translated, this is CNVEGSVGRTGELFF.